Below, one TCR beta chain is given with its context. The junction departs from germline at one end; a sequencing error may be responsible. Germline-derived CDR1 and CDR2 are LNHNV and YYDKDF (reference sequence). The CDR3 runs to 15 residues. This entry belongs to a study of cytomegalovirus exposure and HLA in healthy donors. Vbeta (60) and Jbeta (13) primers were used in the PCR. Assay: immunoSEQ multiplex PCR; the TCRdb copy retains only in-frame clones and omits some. Among about 160,000 clones listed, 80% to 85% were seen once. The source is a woman younger than 30 in good health and CMV-seronegative. This rearrangement joins TRBV15 to TRBJ1-3; tentatively, D is TRBD1 (6 bases). The sample consisted of PBMCs. DNA of the CDR3: TGTGCCACCAGCAGAGGAGGGACAACTGGAGACACCATATATTTT. This sequence encodes CATSRGGTTGDTIYF. Filled out from reference TRBV15 and TRBJ1-3, the complete variable domain reads DAMVIQNPRYQVTQFGKPVTLSCSQTLNHNVMYWYQQKSSQAPKLLFHYYDKDFNNEADTPDNFQSRRPNTSFCFLDIRSPGLGDTAMYLCATSRGGTTGDTIYFGEGSWLTVV.